The 16 T cell receptor beta chains below were found in one sample sequenced in a study of post-analysis software for immune sequencing data. TCR beta cDNA libraries had unique molecular identifiers. TCRdb ran MiXCR on the PCR reads and lists one entry per CDR3 protein. The repertoire holds around 150,000 distinct CDR3 sequences, with roughly 34% as singletons. The sample here was blood, taken after autologous hematopoietic stem cell transplantation. All receptors derive from a girl under 18 with multiple sclerosis.

The chain employs TRBV2 and TRBJ2-1, with D uncertain. The CDR3 loop spans 15 amino acids. Per the germline V gene, CDR1 is SNHLY and CDR2 is FYNNEI. V lost 2 bases, J lost 0 bases, and 8 bases lay in between. In DNA form, the CDR3 reads TGTGCCAGCAGTGAAAATCGCTTCTCCTACAATGAGCAGTTCTTC. It is translated as CASSENRFSYNEQFF.

A remark on this clonotype: At one end the junction does not follow the germline gene, possibly because of a read error. The chain has TRBV5-1 and TRBJ2-5, with a possible D match to TRBD2 (7 bases). Germline V gene sequence: CDR1 SGHRS, CDR2 YFSETQ. The CDR3 is made up of 17 amino acids. CDR3 in amino acids: CVSSPSTGGLGQETQYF. CDR3 sequence (DNA): TGCGTCAGCAGCCCGTCCACGGGGGGCCTAGGGCAAGAGACCCAGTACTTC.

The rearrangement joins TRBV20-1 to TRBJ2-1; 10 bases match TRBD2. Trimming removed 2 bases from V and 7 bases from J; junction bases left unmatched: 11. CDR1 is DFQATT and CDR2 is SNEGSKA in the germline V gene (reference sequence). This CDR3 has 16 amino acids. The DNA for the CDR3 is TGCAGTGCTAGATTCAGCGGGGGGGCAGGGAAAAATGAGCAGTTCTTC. Amino acid sequence: CSARFSGGAGKNEQFF.

This clonotype was counted a single time. Relative to the germline gene, one junction end is altered; a read error may explain this. V gene TRBV29-1 combines with J gene TRBJ2-5; D unclear. CDR1 is SQVTM, CDR2 ANQGSEA, per germline. The CDR3 is made up of 10 amino acids. CDR3 sequence (DNA): TGCAGTGTTGCGAATGAGGAGCAGTACTTC. It specifies CSVANEEQYF.

The sample holds one count of this clonotype. CDR3 region: CASSAGQIEKLFF. In DNA form, the CDR3 reads TGTGCCAGCAGTGCGGGACAGATTGAAAAACTGTTTTTT. The V call is TRBV6-1, the J call TRBJ1-4, with 7 bases fitting TRBD1. CDR3 length: 13 amino acids. CDR1 and CDR2 from the germline V gene are MNHNS and SASEGT. V lost 4 bases to trimming and J lost 7 bases; unmatched junction nucleotides: 3.

This clonotype occurred many times. V is TRBV7-2 and J is TRBJ2-7; 7 bases are shared with TRBD1. Germline V gene sequence: CDR1 SGHTA, CDR2 FQGNSA. This CDR3 has 16 amino acids. J lost 0 bases, V lost 5 bases, and 10 bases had no gene match. The CDR3 protein is CASSQRTGRSSYEQYF. The CDR3 coding sequence is TGTGCCAGCAGCCAACGGACAGGCCGGAGCTCCTACGAGCAGTACTTC.

This clonotype was counted at least ten times. The chain joins TRBV5-1 to TRBJ2-7, with a possible D match to TRBD2 (5 bases). Trimming left V 3 bases short and J 2 bases short, with 15 bases between. Looked up from germline, CDR1 is SGHRS and CDR2 is YFSETQ. The CDR3 is 15 amino acids. Here the CDR3 DNA reads TGCGCCAGCAGCTGGTTGCGGGTTGGGACCTACGAGCAGTACTTC. As protein: CASSWLRVGTYEQYF.

The genes are TRBV30 and TRBJ2-5; D is unresolved. CDR3 length: 11 amino acids. Germline CDR1 and CDR2: GTSNPN and SVGIG (reference sequence). V lost 0 bases and J lost 5, with 4 bases in between. The CDR3 spells CAWSVRETQYF. CDR3 nucleotide sequence: TGTGCCTGGAGTGTACGGGAGACCCAGTACTTC.

In this sample, this clonotype turned up many times. This chain joins TRBV20-1 and TRBJ2-1; 10 bases match TRBD2. The CDR3 covers 14 residues. Germline CDR1 is DFQATT and CDR2 is SNEGSKA (reference sequence). Trimming removed 6 bases from V and 6 bases from J; junction bases left unmatched: 8. CDR3 protein: CSASTSGQLNEQFF. DNA of the CDR3: TGCAGTGCGTCGACTAGCGGGCAACTCAATGAGCAGTTCTTC.

V is TRBV4-3 and J is TRBJ2-1, with TRBD2 matching over 15 bases. Germline V CDR1 and CDR2: LGHNA, YSLEER. This CDR3 is 15 amino acids long. V lost 2 bases to trimming and J lost 8 bases; unmatched junction nucleotides: 1. The CDR3 loop reads CASSQRTSGGDEQFF. Written as DNA, the CDR3 is TGCGCCAGCAGCCAAAGGACTAGCGGGGGGGATGAGCAGTTCTTC.

This clonotype was seen more than once but under ten times. The gene calls are TRBV27 and TRBJ1-1; 7 positions agree with TRBD1. Germline loops: CDR1 MNHEY, CDR2 SMNVEV (reference sequence). V shed 7 bases and J 5 bases; nucleotides not matched to a gene: 7. The CDR3 is 13 amino acids. The CDR3 nucleotides read TGTGCCAGCAACAAGGGGGCGAGTACTGAAGCTTTCTTT. It yields the protein CASNKGASTEAFF.

This clonotype was counted ten times or more. The chain has TRBV20-1 and TRBJ2-3, with D maybe TRBD1 (6 bases). Germline V gene data show CDR1 as DFQATT and CDR2 as SNEGSKA (reference sequence). The CDR3 is made up of 15 amino acids. V lost 6 bases and J lost 2, with 18 bases in between. CDR3 in DNA: TGCAGTGCCCAATTATCTAGGGGGACCACAGATACGCAGTATTTT. It codes for CSAQLSRGTTDTQYF.

J is TRBJ2-5 and V is TRBV29-1; D is unresolved. Between the trimmed V and J ends, which lost 2 bases and 5 bases, there was a span of 12 bases. In germline, CDR1 is SQVTM, CDR2 ANQGSEA. There are 13 residues in the CDR3. The CDR3 region is CSVETIVGETQYF. The CDR3 DNA reads as TGCAGCGTTGAAACGATAGTGGGGGAGACCCAGTACTTC.

The sample holds a few counts of this clonotype. The V gene is TRBV6-5, the J gene TRBJ1-2, with D hard to call. Germline CDR1 is MNHEY and CDR2 is SVGAGI. This CDR3 has 14 amino acids. V gave up 4 bases and J gave up 4 bases, with 13 bases separating them. The CDR3, as DNA: TGTGCCAGCAGTTTCAAAGCCGACCTCTATGGCTACACCTTC. Amino acid sequence: CASSFKADLYGYTF.

The CDR3 loop is CASRLHQSTGSKPEAFF. The CDR3 nucleotides are TGTGCCAGCAGACTACACCAAAGTACAGGGTCGAAGCCTGAAGCTTTCTTT. The V gene is TRBV5-5, the J gene TRBJ1-1, with D maybe TRBD1 (6 bases). Germline lookup yields CDR1 SGHKS and CDR2 YYEKEE (reference sequence). Trimming cost V 5 bases and J 6 bases, with 26 bases left between them. This CDR3 comprises 17 residues.

The V call is TRBV5-1, the J call TRBJ2-5; perhaps TRBD1 as D (6 bases). CDR3 size: 15 residues. The germline V gene has CDR1 SGHRS and CDR2 YFSETQ. V was shortened by 4 bases and J by 0 bases, with 13 bases between the two germline ends. This CDR3 is CASSVLTGNQETQYF. The DNA of the CDR3 is TGCGCCAGCAGCGTACTAACAGGGAACCAAGAGACCCAGTACTTC.